This record looks at one T cell receptor (beta chain) sequence and its context. The protocol was immunoSEQ multiplex PCR, while the TCRdb copy is restricted to in-frame clones and leaves out a portion. The table lists 12,000 or so clones, around 70% of them singletons, with 20% in the top ten. This sample is drawn from a study of T cells after somatic rescue of genetic block. Germline lookup yields CDR1 MNHEY and CDR2 SVGAGI. V was pared by 5 bases and J by 4 bases, with 5 bases of the junction left unmatched. This CDR3 is 14 amino acids long. The sequence was obtained from a boy between 10 and 17 years old. What was sequenced was peripheral blood mononuclear cells (PBMCs). The V and J genes are TRBV6-5 and TRBJ1-5, with 7 bases that match TRBD1. The CDR3 DNA sequence: TGTGCCAGCAGTGGCGCAGGGGGGAATCAGCCCCAGCATTTT. Translating it yields CASSGAGGNQPQHF.